The 22 T cell receptor beta chains given below trace back to one sample, sequenced in a study of regulatory T cells in long-lasting Graves disease. Library construction for TCR beta used iRepertoire HTBI primers and Arm-PCR of CDR3 regions. TCRdb independently ran MiXCR on the multiplex PCR reads; one entry per CDR3 protein. The sample has 400,000 to 500,000 distinct CDR3 sequences, about 15% seen once. Time point defined: newly diagnosed GD, antithyroid drugs for less than 3 months. RNA isolated from PBMCs was used to make the TCR library. This same sample was also part of a study on T cells in Graves' hyperthyroidism and ophthalmopathy.

The specimen comprised peripheral blood mononuclear cells (PBMCs), sampled at new diagnosis, from a patient treated with antithyroid drugs. Receptors were obtained from a woman in her twenties or thirties with Graves disease.

This clonotype occurred many times. The chain combines TRBV5-5 with TRBJ2-1; 9 bases map to TRBD1. The CDR3 consists of 18 residues. Germline CDR1 SGHKS, CDR2 YYEKEE (reference sequence). With 5 bases clipped from V and 4 bases from J, the junction kept 16 bases outside the gene matches. DNA of the CDR3: TGTGCCAGCAGTTCTCCTACTGGGACAGGGCTAAGTTACAATGAGCAGTTCTTC. Translating it yields CASSSPTGTGLSYNEQFF.

This clonotype was counted at least ten times. The V gene is TRBV6-2 or TRBV6-3, the J gene TRBJ1-4, with 7 nucleotides matching TRBD1. The CDR3 has 16 residues. The J segment lost 5 bases and the V segment lost 0 bases, leaving 6 bases of the junction unmatched. Looked up from germline, CDR1 is MNHEY and CDR2 is SVGEGT. The chain's CDR3 is CASSYSLDRSNEKLFF. CDR3 DNA sequence: TGTGCCAGCAGTTACTCCCTGGACAGGTCGAATGAAAAACTGTTTTTT.

The sample holds many counts of this clonotype. The rearrangement joins TRBV6-5 to TRBJ2-3; TRBD1 or TRBD2 may be the D gene (6 bases each). The CDR3 extends over 15 amino acids. Trimming removed 0 bases at V and 3 bases at J, with 10 bases between. Germline CDR1 and CDR2: MNHEY and SVGAGI. CDR3 nucleotide sequence: TGTGCCAGCAGTTACTCGAGAGGGGGGACAGATACGCAGTATTTT. Translation: CASSYSRGGTDTQYF.

In this sample, this clonotype turned up a few times. V is TRBV20-1 and J is TRBJ2-7; no reliable D call. CDR1 is DFQATT and CDR2 is SNEGSKA in the germline V gene (reference sequence). This CDR3 has 15 residues. Trimming left V 0 bases short and J 2 bases short, with 14 bases between. The CDR3 region is CSARDSLRRAYEQYF. CDR3 nucleotides: TGCAGTGCTAGAGACTCCCTTAGAAGAGCCTACGAGCAGTACTTC.

This clonotype was seen at least ten times. J is TRBJ1-2 and V is TRBV29-1, with TRBD1 matching over 9 bases. Germline CDR1 SQVTM, CDR2 ANQGSEA. With V trimmed by 6 bases and J by 5 bases, 4 bases remained unmatched. The CDR3 is made up of 12 amino acids. The CDR3 sequence: CSVFDRGYGYTF. CDR3 DNA: TGCAGCGTGTTCGACAGGGGGTATGGCTACACCTTC.

Concerning this clonotype itself: Given a much more abundant clone one base away, this may be a read error. The chain carries TRBV27 and TRBJ2-1; D call uncertain. CDR1 MNHEY and CDR2 SMNVEV come from the germline V gene (reference sequence). The CDR3 loop spans 12 amino acids. The CDR3 DNA is TGTGCCAGCAGTTTCAACAAAATGGAGCGGTTCTTC. It yields the protein CASSFNKMERFF.

At least ten counts were recorded for this clonotype. V and J are TRBV3-1 and TRBJ1-1; 8 nucleotides line up with TRBD1. This CDR3 comprises 17 residues. Germline V gene sequence: CDR1 LGHDT, CDR2 YNNKEL (reference sequence). Trimming at V came to 4 bases and at J to 3 bases, leaving 13 bases not matched to a gene. In DNA form, the CDR3 reads TGTGCCAGCAGCCTCCGGAGGACAGGGATCGATTACACTGAAGCTTTCTTT. Protein product: CASSLRRTGIDYTEAFF.

The J gene is TRBJ2-2, the V gene TRBV19; 11 nucleotides align to TRBD2. Germline V gene data show CDR1 as LNHDA and CDR2 as SQIVND (reference sequence). V lost 4 bases and J lost 5; bases outside the gene matches: 3. The CDR3 covers 15 residues. As DNA, the CDR3 is TGTGCCAGTAGTAGTTGGACTAGCGGGACCGGGGAGCTGTTTTTT. Translated: CASSSWTSGTGELFF.

The chain has TRBV19 and TRBJ2-2; D may match TRBD1 or TRBD2 (5 bases each). Looked up from germline, CDR1 is LNHDA and CDR2 is SQIVND (reference sequence). This CDR3 has 14 residues. Trimming stripped 6 bases from V and 6 bases from J, with 14 bases between. DNA of the CDR3: TGTGCCAGTAGGATAACCGGGGCCGCCGGGGAGCTGTTTTTT. Translation gives CASRITGAAGELFF.

In this sample, this clonotype turned up once. This chain connects TRBV24-1 to TRBJ2-2; no reliable D call. In germline, CDR1 is KGHDR, CDR2 SFDVKD. The CDR3 is made up of 13 amino acids. V lost 7 bases and J 1 base, leaving 6 bases between the germline ends. The CDR3 DNA follows: TGTGCCACCAGAGACTTGAACACCGGGGAGCTGTTTTTT. Translation: CATRDLNTGELFF.

The chain combines TRBV4-1 with TRBJ2-3; D gene uncertain. The CDR3 contains 12 residues. V was cut by 4 bases and J by 6 bases, with 8 bases left in between. Germline values: CDR1 MGHRA, CDR2 YSYEKL. The CDR3 nucleotides are TGCGCCAGCAGCCGTATTGCTGATACGCAGTATTTT. Translating it yields CASSRIADTQYF.

The CDR3 spells CASSPSLAGISYNEQFF. CDR3 bases: TGTGCCAGCAGTCCCTCACTAGCGGGAATATCCTACAATGAGCAGTTCTTC. The chain carries TRBV27 and TRBJ2-1, with TRBD2 matching over 10 bases. This CDR3 has 17 residues. Per the germline V gene, CDR1 is MNHEY and CDR2 is SMNVEV (reference sequence). Losses at the gene ends were 5 bases for V and 1 base for J; bases not matched to a gene: 8.

This clonotype was counted a few times. The genes are TRBV19 and TRBJ2-1, with D unresolved. Trimming left V 0 bases short and J 8 bases short, with 5 bases between. Germline values: CDR1 LNHDA, CDR2 SQIVND (reference sequence). The CDR3 consists of 12 residues. The CDR3 coding sequence is TGTGCCAGTAGTATAGATAGGTATGAGCAGTTCTTC. Translation gives CASSIDRYEQFF. Variable domain in full (rest from reference TRBV19 and TRBJ2-1): DGGITQSPKYLFRKEGQNVTLSCEQNLNHDAMYWYRQDPGQGLRLIYYSQIVNDFQKGDIAEGYSVSREKKESFPLTVTSAQKNPTAFYLCASSIDRYEQFFGPGTRLTVL.

The rearrangement uses TRBV12-3 or TRBV12-4 and TRBJ1-2; TRBD1 agrees at 7 bases. With V trimmed by 1 base and J by 5 bases, 4 bases remained unmatched. CDR3 length: 14 residues. CDR3 sequence: CASSLGSGGYGYTF. In DNA, the CDR3 is TGTGCCAGCAGTTTAGGTTCAGGGGGGTATGGCTACACCTTC.

This clonotype has ten or more counts. The chain has TRBV28 and TRBJ2-7; perhaps TRBD1 as D (6 bases). V was shortened by 4 bases and J by 3 bases, with 28 bases between the two germline ends. The CDR3 runs 19 residues. The germline V gene encodes CDR1 MDHEN and CDR2 SYDVKM. The DNA of the CDR3 is TGTGCCAGCAGTTCAAAAGCCACACCCGGGACAAGTGGGATCTACGAGCAGTACTTC. This sequence encodes CASSSKATPGTSGIYEQYF.

CDR3 bases: TGTGCCAGCAGCCAAGAACCCGGACAGAGCTCCTACAATGAGCAGTTCTTC. It is translated as CASSQEPGQSSYNEQFF. V usage is TRBV3-1 and J usage is TRBJ2-1; weak D call: TRBD1 (6 bases). This CDR3 has 17 residues. V was pared by 0 bases and J by 0 bases, with 12 bases between. CDR1 and CDR2 from the germline V gene are LGHDT and YNNKEL (reference sequence).

This clonotype turned up a few times. The chain employs TRBV10-1 and TRBJ2-2; D gene ambiguous. From germline, CDR1 is WNHNN and CDR2 SYGVQD (reference sequence). V lost 4 bases and J 6 bases, leaving 18 bases between the germline ends. The length of the CDR3 is 16 residues. The CDR3 protein is CASSARQWGNPGELFF. The CDR3, as DNA: TGCGCCAGCAGTGCCCGCCAGTGGGGTAATCCCGGGGAGCTGTTTTTT.

This clonotype was observed many times. This chain uses TRBV2 with TRBJ1-2; D not resolved. CDR3 length: 15 amino acids. Germline V gene lookup returns CDR1 SNHLY and CDR2 FYNNEI. V lost 8 bases to trimming and J lost 2 bases, with 18 bases between them. In nucleotides, the CDR3 is TGTGCCAGCCTTACTAATGTAGTGAACAACTATGGCTACACCTTC. This codes for CASLTNVVNNYGYTF.

The chain couples TRBV2 to TRBJ2-5; D not certain. The length of the CDR3 is 14 residues. With 0 bases removed from V and 3 bases from J, the gap between germline ends came to 8 bases. The germline gives CDR1 SNHLY, CDR2 FYNNEI. CDR3 loop: CASSEAPLKETQYF. CDR3 coding DNA: TGTGCCAGCAGTGAAGCTCCCCTCAAAGAGACCCAGTACTTC. The full variable domain, in which reference TRBV2 and TRBJ2-5 provide the parts outside the CDR3, is EPEVTQTPSHQVTQMGQEVILRCVPISNHLYFYWYRQILGQKVEFLVSFYNNEISEKSEIFDDQFSVERPDGSNFTLKIRSTKLEDSAMYFCASSEAPLKETQYFGPGTRLLVL.

This clonotype was observed once. Since a much larger clone is just one base distant, this may be a read error. The CDR3 loop is CASSLGTTLVQFF. The CDR3 coding sequence is TGTGCCAGCAGCTTGGGAACCACCTTAGTGCAGTTCTTC. The chain couples TRBV11-2 to TRBJ2-3; D gene ambiguous. The J call may be incorrect, as the DNA end agrees better with TRBJ2-1. The CDR3 length is 13 residues. Germline V gene data show CDR1 as SGHAT and CDR2 as FQNNGV.

This chain connects TRBV7-6 to TRBJ2-7; the match to TRBD1 covers 9 bases. CDR1 and CDR2 (germline): SGHVS, FNYEAQ. V lost 2 bases and J lost 0; bases outside the gene matches: 8. CDR3 length: 17 residues. Here the CDR3 reads CASSLSTGGSSSYEQYF. CDR3 coding DNA: TGTGCCAGCAGCTTATCGACAGGGGGTTCCAGCTCCTACGAGCAGTACTTC.

The chain combines TRBV5-1 with TRBJ2-7; D gene ambiguous. Germline CDR1 is SGHRS and CDR2 is YFSETQ. Trimming pared 4 bases from V and 0 bases from J, leaving 11 bases between. The CDR3 contains 14 residues. The chain's CDR3 is CASSLGFSSYEQYF. The CDR3 DNA reads as TGCGCCAGCAGCCTAGGTTTCAGCTCCTACGAGCAGTACTTC. The full variable domain, with the rest looked up from reference TRBV5-1 and TRBJ2-7, is KAGVTQTPRYLIKTRGQQVTLSCSPISGHRSVSWYQQTPGQGLQFLFEYFSETQRNKGNFPGRFSGRQFSNSRSEMNVSTLELGDSALYLCASSLGFSSYEQYFGPGTRLTVT.